This T cell receptor beta chain was found in a study of molecular identifiers for immune sequencing clone quantification. On this clonotype: Given a much more abundant clone one base away, this may be a read error. No conserved phenylalanine or tryptophan is present at the end of the CDR3, so a read error is the likely explanation.

Each CDR3 protein gets one entry after TCRdb re-called the PCR reads with MiXCR. The data hold approximately 550,000 distinct CDR3 sequences, with around 23% observed a single time. Germline V gene lookup returns CDR1 MGHRA and CDR2 YSYEKL. V lost 0 bases and J 5 bases, leaving 9 bases between the germline ends. The CDR3 is made up of 14 amino acids. The sequencing sample was made of naive CD8+ T cells from blood, with Jurkat cell RNA spiked in. As for subset: FACS-sorted CD8+CD4-CCR7+CD45RA+ naive T cells. The J gene is TRBJ2-3, the V gene TRBV4-1; D gene unclear. The origin of this receptor is a human donor in good health. Some libraries in this study had Jurkat cell RNA spiked in. CDR3 sequence reads: CASSQDPQLDTQYL. CDR3 bases: TGCGCCAGCAGCCAAGATCCTCAGTTAGATACGCAGTATCTT.